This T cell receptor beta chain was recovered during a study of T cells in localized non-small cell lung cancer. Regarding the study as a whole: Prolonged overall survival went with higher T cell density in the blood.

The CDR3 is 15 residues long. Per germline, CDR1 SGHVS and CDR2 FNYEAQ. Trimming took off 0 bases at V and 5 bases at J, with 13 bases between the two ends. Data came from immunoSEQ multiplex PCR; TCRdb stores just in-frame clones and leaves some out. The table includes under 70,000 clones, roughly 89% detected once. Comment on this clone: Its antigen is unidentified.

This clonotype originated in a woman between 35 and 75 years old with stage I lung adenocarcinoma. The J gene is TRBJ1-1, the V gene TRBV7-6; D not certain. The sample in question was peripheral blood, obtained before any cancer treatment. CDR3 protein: CASSLAWGRLTEAFF. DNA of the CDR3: TGTGCCAGCAGCTTAGCATGGGGTAGGTTGACTGAAGCTTTCTTT. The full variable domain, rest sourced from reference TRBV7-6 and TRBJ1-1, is GAGVSQSPRYKVTKRGQDVALRCDPISGHVSLYWYRQALGQGPEFLTYFNYEAQQDKSGLPNDRFSAERPEGSISTLTIQRTEQRDSAMYRCASSLAWGRLTEAFFGQGTRLTVV.